Sequencing of this T cell receptor beta chain was carried out in a study of blood T cells in healthy people across ages. Next came a second PCR, run for about 6 to 12 cycles, which used a sample-barcoded 5' primer along with a J-beta primer mix. TCRdb ran MiXCR on the 5' RACE reads and lists one entry per CDR3 protein. The sample lists just under 900,000 distinct CDR3 sequences, roughly 26% occurring once. This clonotype was seen repeatedly, ten times or more. Germline CDR1 is SGHVS and CDR2 is FQNEAQ. V was trimmed by 6 bases and J by 0 bases, leaving 14 bases between them. The CDR3 has 15 amino acids.

What was sequenced was blood. The origin of this receptor is a woman aged 80 or over in good health. The V gene is TRBV7-8, the J gene TRBJ1-1; D is unclear. The CDR3 DNA follows: TGTGCCAGCAGAGGGCAGCTATTCATGAACACTGAAGCTTTCTTT. This encodes CASRGQLFMNTEAFF.